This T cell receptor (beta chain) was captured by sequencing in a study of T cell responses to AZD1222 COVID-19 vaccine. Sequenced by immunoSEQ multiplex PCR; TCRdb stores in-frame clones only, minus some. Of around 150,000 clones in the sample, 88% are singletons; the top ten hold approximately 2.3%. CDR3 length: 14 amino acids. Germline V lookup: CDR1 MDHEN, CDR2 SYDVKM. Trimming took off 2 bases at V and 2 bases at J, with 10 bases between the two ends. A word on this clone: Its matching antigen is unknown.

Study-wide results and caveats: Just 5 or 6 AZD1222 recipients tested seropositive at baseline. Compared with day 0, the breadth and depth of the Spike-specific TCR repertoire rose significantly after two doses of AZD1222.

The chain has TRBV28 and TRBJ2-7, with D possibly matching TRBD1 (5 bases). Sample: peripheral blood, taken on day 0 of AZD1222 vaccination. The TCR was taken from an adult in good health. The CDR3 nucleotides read TGTGCCAGCAGTTTAACAGGTAAAACCTACGAGCAGTACTTC. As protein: CASSLTGKTYEQYF.